A selection of T cell receptor beta chains follows, all from one sample in a study of cytotoxic CD8 clonotypes in ibrutinib-treated CLL. TCRdb's table, derived via immunoSEQ multiplex PCR, lists solely in-frame clones and lacks some. The profile covers approximately 150,000 clones, with around three quarters appearing a single time and 25% to 30% taken by the ten largest. The starting material was PBMCs, obtained after 12 months of ibrutinib treatment. These receptors all stem from a human donor with chronic lymphocytic leukemia. Each CDR3 is given with its conserved first and last residue. A D gene is named only where the DNA matches it firmly. Clone sizes are given selectively: once, few, many, or a class where the clone is expanded.

CDR3 protein: CASSDGQGYPRASFFF
CDR3 DNA: TGTGCCAGTAGTGACGGACAGGGATACCCAAGAGCGAGCTTTTTCTTT
CDR3 length: 16
V gene: TRBV19
clone size: NA
D gene: TRBD1
J gene: TRBJ1-1

CDR3 protein: CASSPGQLYGYTF
CDR3 DNA: TGTGCCAGCAGTCCGGGACAGCTCTATGGCTACACCTTC
CDR3 length: 13
V gene: TRBV6-5
clone size: NA
D gene: TRBD1
J gene: TRBJ1-2

CDR3 protein: CASSMAIAEPYEQYF
CDR3 DNA: TGTGCCAGCAGCATGGCTATAGCGGAACCCTACGAGCAGTACTTC
CDR3 length: 15
V gene: TRBV6-5
clone size: NA
D gene: NA
J gene: TRBJ2-7

CDR3 protein: CSARDSTEAFF
CDR3 DNA: TGCAGTGCTAGAGATAGCACTGAAGCTTTCTTT
CDR3 length: 11
V gene: TRBV20-1
clone size: NA
D gene: NA
J gene: TRBJ1-1

CDR3 protein: CASSLRGKVYEQYF
CDR3 DNA: TGTGCCAGCAGCTTGAGGGGGAAGGTCTACGAGCAGTACTTC
CDR3 length: 14
V gene: TRBV5-6
clone size: NA
D gene: NA
J gene: TRBJ2-7

CDR3 protein: CASGSGLYNEQFF
CDR3 DNA: TGTGCTAGTGGTTCGGGACTTTACAATGAGCAGTTCTTC
CDR3 length: 13
V gene: TRBV12-5
clone size: once
D gene: NA
J gene: TRBJ2-1

CDR3 protein: CASSVVSNTEAFF
CDR3 DNA: TGTGCCAGCAGCGTAGTTTCGAACACTGAAGCTTTCTTT
CDR3 length: 13
V gene: TRBV9
clone size: NA
D gene: NA
J gene: TRBJ1-1

CDR3 protein: CASTPPGLAAHEQYF
CDR3 DNA: TGTGCCAGCACTCCCCCGGGACTAGCGGCCCACGAGCAGTACTTC
CDR3 length: 15
V gene: TRBV28
clone size: NA
D gene: TRBD2
J gene: TRBJ2-7

CDR3 protein: CASSLSAANYGYTF
CDR3 DNA: TGTGCCAGCAGTTTGAGTGCGGCTAACTATGGCTACACCTTC
CDR3 length: 14
V gene: TRBV28
clone size: NA
D gene: NA
J gene: TRBJ1-2

CDR3 protein: CAWSGRQGSNYGYTF
CDR3 DNA: TGTGCCTGGAGTGGGAGACAGGGCAGTAACTATGGCTACACCTTC
CDR3 length: 15
V gene: TRBV30
clone size: once
D gene: TRBD1
J gene: TRBJ1-2

CDR3 protein: CSVEDPGTEAFF
CDR3 DNA: TGCAGCGTTGAAGATCCGGGGACTGAAGCTTTCTTT
CDR3 length: 12
V gene: TRBV29-1
clone size: NA
D gene: NA
J gene: TRBJ1-1

CDR3 protein: CASSEDRGWGSPLHF
CDR3 DNA: TGTGCCAGCAGTGAAGACAGAGGATGGGGTTCACCCCTCCACTTT
CDR3 length: 15
V gene: TRBV6-1
clone size: NA
D gene: NA
J gene: TRBJ1-6

CDR3 protein: CASSIVLMGSHEQYF
CDR3 DNA: TGTGCCAGTAGTATAGTCTTAATGGGTTCCCACGAGCAGTACTTC
CDR3 length: 15
V gene: TRBV19
clone size: once
D gene: NA
J gene: TRBJ2-7

CDR3 protein: CASSLGRGPYEQYF
CDR3 DNA: TGTGCCAGCAGCTTGGGGCGGGGGCCCTACGAGCAGTACTTC
CDR3 length: 14
V gene: TRBV7-8
clone size: NA
D gene: NA
J gene: TRBJ2-7

CDR3 protein: CAISESGGSLFHF
CDR3 DNA: TGTGCCATCAGTGAGTCTGGTGGCAGCCTTTTCCACTTT
CDR3 length: 13
V gene: TRBV6-5
clone size: NA
D gene: NA
J gene: TRBJ1-6

CDR3 protein: CATSRDLHTGGKDSPLHF
CDR3 DNA: TGTGCCACCAGCAGAGATCTGCACACAGGGGGTAAGGATTCACCCCTCCACTTT
CDR3 length: 18
V gene: TRBV15
clone size: NA
D gene: TRBD1
J gene: TRBJ1-6

CDR3 protein: CASSLWGSDTEAFF
CDR3 DNA: TGTGCCAGCAGCTTATGGGGGTCGGACACTGAAGCTTTCTTT
CDR3 length: 14
V gene: TRBV7-9
clone size: NA
D gene: NA
J gene: TRBJ1-1

CDR3 protein: CASSPPTGGNYEQYF
CDR3 DNA: TGTGCCAGCAGCCCACCAACCGGGGGGAATTACGAGCAGTACTTC
CDR3 length: 15
V gene: TRBV5-4
clone size: NA
D gene: TRBD2
J gene: TRBJ2-7

CDR3 protein: CASPLYPHYEQYF
CDR3 DNA: TGTGCCAGCCCCCTCTACCCTCACTACGAGCAGTACTTC
CDR3 length: 13
V gene: TRBV27
clone size: NA
D gene: NA
J gene: TRBJ2-7

CDR3 protein: CARSLAGGASGANVLTF
CDR3 DNA: TGTGCCAGAAGCTTGGCAGGGGGCGCTTCTGGGGCCAACGTCCTGACTTTC
CDR3 length: 17
V gene: TRBV5-3
clone size: once
D gene: TRBD1
J gene: TRBJ2-6

CDR3 protein: CASSLDLSGSYGYTF
CDR3 DNA: TGTGCCAGCAGCTTAGATCTCTCAGGGTCCTATGGCTACACCTTC
CDR3 length: 15
V gene: TRBV11-3
clone size: NA
D gene: NA
J gene: TRBJ1-2

CDR3 protein: CASSLDGYSGNTIYF
CDR3 DNA: TGTGCCAGCAGCCTCGACGGCTACTCTGGAAACACCATATATTTT
CDR3 length: 15
V gene: TRBV14
clone size: NA
D gene: NA
J gene: TRBJ1-3

CDR3 protein: CASSAPGTSGGAYEQYF
CDR3 DNA: TGTGCCAGCAGCGCCCCCGGGACTAGCGGGGGGGCGTACGAGCAGTACTTC
CDR3 length: 17
V gene: TRBV7-2
clone size: NA
D gene: TRBD2
J gene: TRBJ2-7

CDR3 protein: CASSPQGGINTEAFF
CDR3 DNA: TGTGCCAGCAGCCCCCAGGGAGGGATAAACACTGAAGCTTTCTTT
CDR3 length: 15
V gene: TRBV7-3
clone size: NA
D gene: NA
J gene: TRBJ1-1

CDR3 protein: CASGLGDRGNEQFF
CDR3 DNA: TGTGCTAGTGGTTTGGGGGACAGGGGGAATGAGCAGTTCTTC
CDR3 length: 14
V gene: TRBV12-5
clone size: NA
D gene: TRBD1
J gene: TRBJ2-1

CDR3 protein: CASSGGVVPNEQYF
CDR3 DNA: TGTGCCAGCAGTGGGGGTGTCGTCCCCAACGAGCAGTACTTC
CDR3 length: 14
V gene: TRBV6-1
clone size: NA
D gene: NA
J gene: TRBJ2-7

CDR3 protein: CASSLLPPMGGTDGNSPLHF
CDR3 DNA: TGCGCCAGCAGCTTATTGCCGCCCATGGGGGGGACCGATGGGAATTCACCCCTCCACTTT
CDR3 length: 20
V gene: TRBV5-1
clone size: NA
D gene: NA
J gene: TRBJ1-6

CDR3 protein: CASSDLASGSYNEQFF
CDR3 DNA: TGTGCCAGCAGTGACCTAGCCAGCGGGTCCTACAATGAGCAGTTCTTC
CDR3 length: 16
V gene: TRBV6-4
clone size: NA
D gene: NA
J gene: TRBJ2-1

CDR3 protein: CASSASPTYEQYF
CDR3 DNA: TGTGCCAGCAGCGCAAGCCCGACCTACGAGCAGTACTTC
CDR3 length: 13
V gene: TRBV11-2
clone size: once
D gene: NA
J gene: TRBJ2-7

CDR3 protein: CAWSAPAVPNQPQHF
CDR3 DNA: TGTGCCTGGAGCGCCCCGGCGGTACCCAATCAGCCCCAGCATTTT
CDR3 length: 15
V gene: TRBV30
clone size: NA
D gene: NA
J gene: TRBJ1-5

CDR3 protein: CASSDEIGAQRGYTF
CDR3 DNA: TGTGCCAGCAGTGACGAGATCGGGGCCCAGCGGGGCTACACCTTC
CDR3 length: 15
V gene: TRBV6-4
clone size: once
D gene: NA
J gene: TRBJ1-2

CDR3 protein: CSVEDRAVSYGYTF
CDR3 DNA: TGCAGCGTTGAAGATAGGGCGGTAAGCTATGGCTACACCTTC
CDR3 length: 14
V gene: TRBV29-1
clone size: NA
D gene: NA
J gene: TRBJ1-2

CDR3 protein: CASSLTSGIYEQYF
CDR3 DNA: TGCGCCAGCAGCTTAACTAGCGGGATTTACGAGCAGTACTTC
CDR3 length: 14
V gene: TRBV5-1
clone size: NA
D gene: TRBD2
J gene: TRBJ2-7

CDR3 protein: CASRGDRVGKETQYF
CDR3 DNA: TGTGCCAGCAGGGGCGACAGGGTAGGAAAAGAGACCCAGTACTTC
CDR3 length: 15
V gene: TRBV6-5
clone size: NA
D gene: TRBD1
J gene: TRBJ2-5

CDR3 protein: CASSQYHPGGYEQYF
CDR3 DNA: TGCGCCAGCAGCCAATACCACCCAGGGGGCTACGAGCAGTACTTC
CDR3 length: 15
V gene: TRBV4-3
clone size: NA
D gene: TRBD1
J gene: TRBJ2-7

CDR3 protein: CASILAGATTGELFF
CDR3 DNA: TGTGCCAGCATTCTAGCGGGGGCTACCACCGGGGAGCTGTTTTTT
CDR3 length: 15
V gene: TRBV7-9
clone size: NA
D gene: TRBD2
J gene: TRBJ2-2

CDR3 protein: CASSWDGSYNEQFF
CDR3 DNA: TGTGCCAGCAGTTGGGACGGCTCCTACAATGAGCAGTTCTTC
CDR3 length: 14
V gene: TRBV27
clone size: NA
D gene: NA
J gene: TRBJ2-1

CDR3 protein: CASSFGYEQYF
CDR3 DNA: TGTGCCAGCAGCTTCGGATACGAGCAGTACTTC
CDR3 length: 11
V gene: TRBV4-2
clone size: NA
D gene: NA
J gene: TRBJ2-7

CDR3 protein: CASSQSSGGLGETQYF
CDR3 DNA: TGCGCCAGCAGCCAGAGTAGCGGGGGGCTAGGGGAGACCCAGTACTTC
CDR3 length: 16
V gene: TRBV4-3
clone size: NA
D gene: TRBD2
J gene: TRBJ2-5

CDR3 protein: CASSRVWTATYEQYF
CDR3 DNA: TGTGCCAGCAGCCGTGTCTGGACAGCTACCTACGAGCAGTACTTC
CDR3 length: 15
V gene: TRBV27
clone size: NA
D gene: NA
J gene: TRBJ2-7

CDR3 protein: CASSLWDRSSGEQYF
CDR3 DNA: TGTGCCAGCAGCTTATGGGACAGAAGTTCGGGCGAGCAGTACTTC
CDR3 length: 15
V gene: TRBV11-3
clone size: NA
D gene: TRBD1
J gene: TRBJ2-7

CDR3 protein: CAISGTGGRANTGELFF
CDR3 DNA: TGTGCCATCTCCGGGACAGGTGGTCGCGCGAACACCGGGGAGCTGTTTTTT
CDR3 length: 17
V gene: TRBV10-3
clone size: once
D gene: TRBD1
J gene: TRBJ2-2

CDR3 protein: CASSLAAGTPVPEAFF
CDR3 DNA: TGTGCCAGCAGCTTAGCTGCCGGGACCCCGGTCCCCGAAGCTTTCTTT
CDR3 length: 16
V gene: TRBV11-1
clone size: NA
D gene: NA
J gene: TRBJ1-1

CDR3 protein: CASWASTGELFF
CDR3 DNA: TGTGCCAGCTGGGCAAGCACCGGGGAGCTGTTTTTT
CDR3 length: 12
V gene: TRBV6-1
clone size: NA
D gene: NA
J gene: TRBJ2-2

CDR3 protein: CASSFDQTGQYF
CDR3 DNA: TGTGCCAGCAGCTTTGATCAAACAGGGCAGTACTTC
CDR3 length: 12
V gene: TRBV7-9
clone size: NA
D gene: NA
J gene: TRBJ2-7

CDR3 protein: CASSLSGYYEQYF
CDR3 DNA: TGTGCCAGCAGTTTATCAGGGTACTACGAGCAGTACTTC
CDR3 length: 13
V gene: TRBV27
clone size: NA
D gene: NA
J gene: TRBJ2-7

CDR3 protein: CASSPYTGGYNSPLHF
CDR3 DNA: TGTGCCAGCTCACCATACACAGGGGGCTATAATTCACCCCTCCACTTT
CDR3 length: 16
V gene: TRBV18
clone size: NA
D gene: TRBD1
J gene: TRBJ1-6

CDR3 protein: CASTKDPYNSPLHF
CDR3 DNA: TGTGCCAGTACGAAAGACCCTTATAATTCACCCCTCCACTTT
CDR3 length: 14
V gene: TRBV6-5
clone size: NA
D gene: NA
J gene: TRBJ1-6

CDR3 protein: CASSSAQGGYEQYF
CDR3 DNA: TGTGCCAGCAGCTCAGCACAGGGGGGTTACGAGCAGTACTTC
CDR3 length: 14
V gene: TRBV11-1
clone size: NA
D gene: TRBD1
J gene: TRBJ2-7

CDR3 protein: CASTRGTSHADTQYF
CDR3 DNA: TGCGCCAGCACCCGCGGGACTAGTCATGCAGATACGCAGTATTTT
CDR3 length: 15
V gene: TRBV5-1
clone size: NA
D gene: TRBD2
J gene: TRBJ2-3

CDR3 protein: CASSAPGVPLF
CDR3 DNA: TGTGCCAGCAGTGCCCCAGGGGTCCCGCTCTTT
CDR3 length: 11
V gene: TRBV2
clone size: few
D gene: NA
J gene: TRBJ1-1

CDR3 protein: CAQGTSGLIGQYF
CDR3 DNA: TGTGCCCAAGGGACTAGCGGGCTGATCGGGCAGTACTTC
CDR3 length: 13
V gene: TRBV30
clone size: NA
D gene: TRBD2
J gene: TRBJ2-7

CDR3 protein: CASSLGTLNEQFF
CDR3 DNA: TGTGCCAGCAGCTTAGGGACACTCAATGAGCAGTTCTTC
CDR3 length: 13
V gene: TRBV7-2
clone size: NA
D gene: NA
J gene: TRBJ2-1